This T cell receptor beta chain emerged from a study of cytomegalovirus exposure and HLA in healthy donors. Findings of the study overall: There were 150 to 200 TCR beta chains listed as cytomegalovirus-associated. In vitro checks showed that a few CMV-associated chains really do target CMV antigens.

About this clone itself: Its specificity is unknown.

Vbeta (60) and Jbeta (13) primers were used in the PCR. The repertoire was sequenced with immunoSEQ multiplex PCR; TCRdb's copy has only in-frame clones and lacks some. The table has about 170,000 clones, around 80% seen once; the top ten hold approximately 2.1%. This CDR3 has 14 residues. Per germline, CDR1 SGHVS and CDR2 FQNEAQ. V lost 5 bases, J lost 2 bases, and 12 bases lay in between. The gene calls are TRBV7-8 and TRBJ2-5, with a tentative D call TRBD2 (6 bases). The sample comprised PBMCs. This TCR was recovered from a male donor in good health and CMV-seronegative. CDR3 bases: TGTGCCAGCAGCCGTTCAGGGACTCAAGAGACCCAGTACTTC. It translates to CASSRSGTQETQYF. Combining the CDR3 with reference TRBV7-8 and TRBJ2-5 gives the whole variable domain GAGVSQSPRYKVAKRGQDVALRCDPISGHVSLFWYQQALGQGPEFLTYFQNEAQLDKSGLPSDRFFAERPEGSVSTLKIQRTQQEDSAVYLCASSRSGTQETQYFGPGTRLLVL.